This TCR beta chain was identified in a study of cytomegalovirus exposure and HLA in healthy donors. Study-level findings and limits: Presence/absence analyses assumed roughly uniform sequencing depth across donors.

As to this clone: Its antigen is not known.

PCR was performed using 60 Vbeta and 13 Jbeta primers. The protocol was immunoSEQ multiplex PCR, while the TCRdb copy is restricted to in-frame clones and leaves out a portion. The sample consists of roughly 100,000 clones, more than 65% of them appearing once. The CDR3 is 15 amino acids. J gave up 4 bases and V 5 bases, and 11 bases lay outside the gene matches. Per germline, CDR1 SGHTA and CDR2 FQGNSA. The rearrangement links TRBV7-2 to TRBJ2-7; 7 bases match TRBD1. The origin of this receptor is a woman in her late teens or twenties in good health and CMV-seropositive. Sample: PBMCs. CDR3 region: CASSRGGAGGYEQYF. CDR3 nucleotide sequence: TGTGCCAGCAGCCGAGGGGGTGCAGGGGGATACGAGCAGTACTTC.